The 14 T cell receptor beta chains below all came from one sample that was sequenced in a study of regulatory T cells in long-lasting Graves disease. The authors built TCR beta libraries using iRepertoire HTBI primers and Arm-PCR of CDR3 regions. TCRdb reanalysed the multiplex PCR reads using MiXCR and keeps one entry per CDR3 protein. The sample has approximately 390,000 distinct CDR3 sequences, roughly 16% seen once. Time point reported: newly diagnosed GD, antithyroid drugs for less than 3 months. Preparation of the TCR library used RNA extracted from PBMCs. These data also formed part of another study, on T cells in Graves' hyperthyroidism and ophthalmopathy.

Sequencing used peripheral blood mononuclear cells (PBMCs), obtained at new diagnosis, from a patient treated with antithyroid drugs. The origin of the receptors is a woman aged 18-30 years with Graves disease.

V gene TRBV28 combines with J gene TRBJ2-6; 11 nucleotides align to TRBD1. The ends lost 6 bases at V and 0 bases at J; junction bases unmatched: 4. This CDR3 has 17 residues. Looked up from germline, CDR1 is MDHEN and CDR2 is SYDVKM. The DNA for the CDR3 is TGTGCCAGCAGGGGACAGGGGGAACTCTCTGGGGCCAACGTCCTGACTTTC. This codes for CASRGQGELSGANVLTF.

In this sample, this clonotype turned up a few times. The CDR3 here is CASSLHPSGLSYEQYF. The CDR3 nucleotides read TGCGCCAGCAGCTTGCACCCTAGCGGACTCTCCTACGAGCAGTACTTC. The rearrangement links TRBV5-1 to TRBJ2-7, with 7 bases that match TRBD2. This CDR3 is built from 16 residues. CDR1 and CDR2 from the germline V gene are SGHRS and YFSETQ. V lost 1 base and J lost 0; bases outside the gene matches: 7.

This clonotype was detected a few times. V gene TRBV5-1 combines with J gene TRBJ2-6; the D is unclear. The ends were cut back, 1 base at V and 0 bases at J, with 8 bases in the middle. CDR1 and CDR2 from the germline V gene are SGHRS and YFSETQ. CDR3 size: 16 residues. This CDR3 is CASSLMARSGANVLTF. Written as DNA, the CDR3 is TGCGCCAGCAGCTTGATGGCGCGCTCTGGGGCCAACGTCCTGACTTTC.

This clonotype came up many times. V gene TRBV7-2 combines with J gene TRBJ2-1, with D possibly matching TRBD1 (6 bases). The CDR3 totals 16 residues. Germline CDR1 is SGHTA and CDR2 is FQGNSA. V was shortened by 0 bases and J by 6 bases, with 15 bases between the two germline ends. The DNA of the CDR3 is TGTGCCAGCAGCTTAGCTTGGGGGCTCTCCGGCAATGAGCAGTTCTTC. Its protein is CASSLAWGLSGNEQFF.

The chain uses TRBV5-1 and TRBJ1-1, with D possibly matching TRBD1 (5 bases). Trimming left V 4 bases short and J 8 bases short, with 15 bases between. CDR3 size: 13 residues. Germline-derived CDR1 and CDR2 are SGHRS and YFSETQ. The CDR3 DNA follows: TGCGCCAGCAGCCCTCCCCTGCAGGGCGAAGCTTTCTTT. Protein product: CASSPPLQGEAFF.

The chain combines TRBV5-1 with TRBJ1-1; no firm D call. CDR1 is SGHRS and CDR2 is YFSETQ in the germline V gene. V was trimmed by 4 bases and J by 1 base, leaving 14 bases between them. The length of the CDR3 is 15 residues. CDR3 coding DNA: TGCGCCAGCAGCCGAGAACCTACGGGGAACACTGAAGCTTTCTTT. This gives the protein CASSREPTGNTEAFF. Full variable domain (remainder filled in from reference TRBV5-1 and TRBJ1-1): KAGVTQTPRYLIKTRGQQVTLSCSPISGHRSVSWYQQTPGQGLQFLFEYFSETQRNKGNFPGRFSGRQFSNSRSEMNVSTLELGDSALYLCASSREPTGNTEAFFGQGTRLTVV.

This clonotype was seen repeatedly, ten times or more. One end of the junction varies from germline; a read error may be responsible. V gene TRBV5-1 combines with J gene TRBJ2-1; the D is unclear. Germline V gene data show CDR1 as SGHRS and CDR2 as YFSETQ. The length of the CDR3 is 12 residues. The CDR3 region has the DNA TGTGCCAGCAGCTTTACGGACAATGAGCAGTTCTTC. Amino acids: CASSFTDNEQFF.

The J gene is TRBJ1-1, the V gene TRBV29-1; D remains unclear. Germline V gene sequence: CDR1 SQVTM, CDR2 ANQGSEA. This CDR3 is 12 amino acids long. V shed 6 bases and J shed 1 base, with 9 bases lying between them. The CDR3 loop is CSVHVSNTEAFF. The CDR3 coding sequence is TGCAGCGTCCATGTTTCGAACACTGAAGCTTTCTTT.

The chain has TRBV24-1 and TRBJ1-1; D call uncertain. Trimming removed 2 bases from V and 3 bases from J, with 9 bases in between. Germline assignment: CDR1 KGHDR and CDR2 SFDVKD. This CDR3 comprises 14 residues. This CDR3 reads CATSDSRPDTEAFF. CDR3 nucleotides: TGTGCCACCAGTGATTCCCGACCAGACACTGAAGCTTTCTTT.

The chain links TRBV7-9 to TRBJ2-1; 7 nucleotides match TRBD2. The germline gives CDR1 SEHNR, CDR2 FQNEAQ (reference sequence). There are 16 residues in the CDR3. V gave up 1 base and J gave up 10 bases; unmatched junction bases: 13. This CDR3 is CASSLGGGLPVEEQFF. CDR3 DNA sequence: TGTGCCAGCAGCTTAGGGGGGGGTCTCCCTGTGGAGGAGCAGTTCTTC.

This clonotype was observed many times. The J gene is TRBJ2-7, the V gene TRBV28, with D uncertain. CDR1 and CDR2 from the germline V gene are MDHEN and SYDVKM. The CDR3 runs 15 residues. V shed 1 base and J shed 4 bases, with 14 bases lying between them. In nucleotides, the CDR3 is TGTGCCAGCAGTTTATATCGCGACGCCTTATACGAGCAGTACTTC. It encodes CASSLYRDALYEQYF. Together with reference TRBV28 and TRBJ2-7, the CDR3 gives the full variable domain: DVKVTQSSRYLVKRTGEKVFLECVQDMDHENMFWYRQDPGLGLRLIYFSYDVKMKEKGDIPEGYSVSREKKERFSLILESASTNQTSMYLCASSLYRDALYEQYFGPGTRLTVT.

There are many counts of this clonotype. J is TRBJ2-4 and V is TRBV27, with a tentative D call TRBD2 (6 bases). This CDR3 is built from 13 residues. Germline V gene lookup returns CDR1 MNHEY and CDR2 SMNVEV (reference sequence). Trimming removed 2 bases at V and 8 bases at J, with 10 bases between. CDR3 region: CASSLGSGDIQYF. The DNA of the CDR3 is TGTGCCAGCAGTTTAGGATCGGGGGACATTCAGTACTTC.

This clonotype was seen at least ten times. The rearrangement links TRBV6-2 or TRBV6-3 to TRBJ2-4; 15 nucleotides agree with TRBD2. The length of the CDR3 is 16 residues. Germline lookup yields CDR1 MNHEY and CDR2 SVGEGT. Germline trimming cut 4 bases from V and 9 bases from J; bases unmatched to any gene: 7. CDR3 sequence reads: CASSWGLAGGQSIQYF. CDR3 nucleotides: TGTGCCAGCAGTTGGGGACTAGCGGGAGGTCAAAGCATTCAGTACTTC.

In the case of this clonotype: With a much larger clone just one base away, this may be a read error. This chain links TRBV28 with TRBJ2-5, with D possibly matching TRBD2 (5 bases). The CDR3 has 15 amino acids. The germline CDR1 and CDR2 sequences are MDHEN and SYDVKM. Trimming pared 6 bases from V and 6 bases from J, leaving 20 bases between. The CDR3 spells CASSVTNGVGKTQYF. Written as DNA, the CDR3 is TGTGCCAGCAGCGTGACTAACGGGGTAGGGAAGACCCAGTACTTC. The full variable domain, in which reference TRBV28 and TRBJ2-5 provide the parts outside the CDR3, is DVKVTQSSRYLVKRTGEKVFLECVQDMDHENMFWYRQDPGLGLRLIYFSYDVKMKEKGDIPEGYSVSREKKERFSLILESASTNQTSMYLCASSVTNGVGKTQYFGPGTRLLVL.